This is a list of T cell receptor beta chains from one sample in a study of blood T cell repertoires in COVID-19. Produced via immunoSEQ multiplex PCR; TCRdb's table is partial and in-frame only. The sample has over 150,000 clones, roughly 83% seen once. The sequencing sample was made of peripheral blood. The receptor source for this set is a woman in her 40s with COVID-19, enrolled during active disease. Each CDR3 is given without its conserved first and last residue. Fields, in order: J gene, V gene, CDR3 protein.

TRBJ1-5,TRBV19,ASSIKTGNQPQH
TRBJ1-1,TRBV5-6,ASSLRVTTVLAF
TRBJ2-5,TRBV6-1,ASSEWGASGRWRETQY
TRBJ1-1,TRBV5-1,ASSQGAQVNTEAF
TRBJ2-1,TRBV19,ASSDRGDYNEQF
TRBJ2-1,TRBV28,ASSFSSAGPREQF
TRBJ1-2,TRBV19,ASSSRDIHYGYT
TRBJ1-3,TRBV18,ASHDRAGNTIY
TRBJ2-7,TRBV28,ASKGWTYEQY
TRBJ1-1,TRBV7-9,ASSAAGTLNTEAF
TRBJ2-1,TRBV30,AWSLAAPLANEQF
TRBJ2-5,TRBV29-1,SVEGGDETQY
TRBJ2-2,TRBV27,ASSTPLRASTGELF
TRBJ1-2,TRBV18,ASSLGDSTNYGYT
TRBJ1-1,TRBV9,ASSPQTGTTEAF
TRBJ1-4,TRBV3-1/TRBV3-2,ASSQGRGPINEKLF
TRBJ2-5,TRBV6-5,ASRSLRTDQETQY
TRBJ2-7,TRBV27,ASSSQGRGQYEQY
TRBJ2-2,TRBV7-8,ASSYGHANTGELF
TRBJ2-7,TRBV6-5,ASSPNPTYEQY
TRBJ1-2,TRBV24-1,ATSDQSESYGYT
TRBJ1-2,TRBV11-2,ASSLVGGWGYGYT
TRBJ1-3,TRBV5-6,ASSFRGVSGNTIY
TRBJ1-1,TRBV7-9,ASSLAGTGSRPF
TRBJ1-6,TRBV28,ASSDTGQGDSPLH
TRBJ2-4,TRBV28,ASRSTGTTKNIQY
TRBJ1-3,TRBV9,ASKGDSYSGNTIY
TRBJ1-1,TRBV28,ASGAPNTEAF
TRBJ1-2,TRBV6-5,ASLGASGYT
TRBJ1-1,TRBV3-1/TRBV3-2,ASSQVRQGEAF
TRBJ1-3,TRBV5-1,ASSFGTAGNTIY
TRBJ1-1,TRBV10-1,ASSEVRQNTEAF
TRBJ2-3,TRBV7-6,ASSPTSGGAMLTDTQY
TRBJ1-5,TRBV6-6,ASKEGEQPQH
TRBJ1-2,TRBV10-3,AIGKGHTDYGYT
TRBJ2-7,TRBV5-6,ASSWGGGPGNEQY
TRBJ2-7,TRBV10-2,ASSGTSGGYEQY
TRBJ2-3,TRBV10-1,ASSERDWWTDTQY
TRBJ2-1,TRBV3-1/TRBV3-2,ASSQDRGTIYNEQF
TRBJ2-3,TRBV11-3,ASSFASGGAGTDTQY
TRBJ1-1,TRBV3-1/TRBV3-2,ASSQVAPLNTEAF
TRBJ1-2,TRBV5-1,ASSLAVGGDYGYT
TRBJ2-1,TRBV19,ASSTGGSEQF
TRBJ2-1,TRBV4-2,ASSQGLADPSYNEQF
TRBJ2-7,TRBV6-5,ASKFTGGGYEQY
TRBJ1-1,TRBV9,ASSPGWEIGSNTEAF
TRBJ1-4,TRBV2,ASRLTGVTNEKLF
TRBJ2-3,TRBV15,ATSNQPGGAYRHTQY
TRBJ1-3,TRBV6-6,ASTFSKGVGNTIY
TRBJ1-5,TRBV10-2,ASRRGQGKQPQH
TRBJ1-6,TRBV9,ASSVNQAYNSPLH
TRBJ2-3,TRBV19,ASSYPAGGTDTQY
TRBJ1-6,TRBV6-5,ASNLREGGSPLH
TRBJ2-3,TRBV7-8,ASSSQTSGITDTQY
TRBJ2-7,TRBV6-5,ASSYRSGAVLREQY
TRBJ1-2,TRBV19,ASSIGDRDGYT
TRBJ1-1,TRBV28,ASSLLDRILNTEAF
TRBJ1-4,TRBV5-1,ASSLTRGRKLF